This T cell receptor (beta chain) appears in the sequencing data of a study of CD8+ T cells in alopecia areata. Looking at the study overall: It was oral tofacitinib, at 5 to 10 mg twice daily, that treated patients received. Study outcomes and limitations: The study found higher clonality in lesional than normal scalp, especially in alopecia totalis/universalis. With tofacitinib ongoing, many expanded lesional clones persisted in both scalp and blood. Scalp clonality dropped significantly under tofacitinib, as did expanded CD8+ top-100 clones.

Treatment described: oral pan-JAK inhibitor, 5-10 mg twice daily. About this clone itself: The antigen remains undetermined. The germline gene is not matched at one end of the junction; a read error may be the cause.

RNA was extracted and reverse transcribed into cDNA as the sequencing template. Profiling relied on immunoSEQ multiplex PCR, and the TCRdb table lists in-frame clones only, not all of them. This repertoire shows about 110,000 clones, roughly 50% found once; its top ten account for about 3.3%. This CDR3 is built from 13 residues. The germline V gene has CDR1 SGHRS and CDR2 YFSETQ. The origin of this receptor is a human donor with alopecia areata. This specimen was CD4+ T cells sorted from blood, taken at week 24, from a patient treated with tofacitinib. The chain joins TRBV5-1 to TRBJ2-5, with D perhaps given as TRBD1 or TRBD2 (5 bases each). CDR3 nucleotide sequence: TGTGCCAGCAGCTTGCAGGGAGAAGAGACCCAGTACTTC. Translation: CASSLQGEETQYF.